There are many counts of the clone carrying this T cell receptor (beta chain). Its matching antigen is unknown. This record comes from a study of spatial heterogeneity in lung cancer. Findings and caveats of the study: Follow-up blood showed ubiquitous expanded tumor TCRs less than blood at resection did.

A distinct unique molecular identifier was carried by each TCR cDNA molecule. TCRdb independently ran MiXCR on the 5' RACE reads; one entry per CDR3 protein. The sample lists under 150,000 distinct CDR3 sequences; 9.5% to 14% were seen once. Time point given: blood at routine non-recurrence follow-up after resection. Between the trimmed V and J ends, which lost 0 bases and 4 bases, there was a span of 3 bases. The CDR3 length is 13 residues. The germline V gene has CDR1 SGHTA and CDR2 FQGTGA. The receptor was isolated from a female donor with early-stage non-small cell lung cancer. V and J are TRBV7-3 and TRBJ2-2; D unresolved. Sequenced material: PBMCs, taken at follow-up. The CDR3 DNA is TGTGCCAGCAGCTTAACGTCCACCGGGGAGCTGTTTTTT. Translated: CASSLTSTGELFF. Full variable domain (missing parts from reference TRBV7-3 and TRBJ2-2): GAGVSQTPSNKVTEKGKYVELRCDPISGHTALYWYRQSLGQGPEFLIYFQGTGAADDSGLPNDRFFAVRPEGSVSTLKIQRTERGDSAVYLCASSLTSTGELFFGEGSRLTVL.